This T cell receptor (beta chain) was captured by sequencing in a study of blood T cell repertoires in COVID-19. Study-wide context: Collection of acute and convalescent COVID-19 samples took place in the United States, Italy and Spain. In each case, the material was cDNA or gDNA derived from T cells, B-cell-depleted T cells, or PBMCs.

The germline V gene has CDR1 MNHEY and CDR2 SVGAGI. Trimming stripped 5 bases from V and 4 bases from J, with 15 bases between. This CDR3 region has 15 residues. In the original analysis: Reference gene primers were amplified, and this amplification served to estimate nucleated cell counts. Produced via immunoSEQ multiplex PCR; TCRdb's table is partial and in-frame only. The D gene and trimming were derived from the DNA, and the V and J assignments and clone size from that table. The sample carries about 130,000 clones, around 80% recorded once. The sequence came from a man aged 65-85 years with acute or convalescent COVID-19. The V gene is TRBV6-5, the J gene TRBJ1-5; tentatively, D is TRBD1 (6 bases). The specimen sequenced was peripheral blood. CDR3 nucleotides: TGTGCCAGCAGTAACCGGGACACCTTTAATCAGCCCCAGCATTTT. Encoded protein: CASSNRDTFNQPQHF.